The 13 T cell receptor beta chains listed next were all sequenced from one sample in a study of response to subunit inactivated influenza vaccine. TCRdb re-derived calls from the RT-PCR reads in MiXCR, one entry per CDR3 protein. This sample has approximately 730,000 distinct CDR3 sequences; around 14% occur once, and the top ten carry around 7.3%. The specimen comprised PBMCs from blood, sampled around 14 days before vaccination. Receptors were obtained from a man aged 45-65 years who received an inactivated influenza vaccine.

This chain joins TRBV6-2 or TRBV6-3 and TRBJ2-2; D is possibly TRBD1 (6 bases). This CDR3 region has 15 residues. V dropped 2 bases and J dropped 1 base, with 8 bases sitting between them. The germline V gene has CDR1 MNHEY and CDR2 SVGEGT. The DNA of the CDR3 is TGTGCCAGCAGTTACCCACAGGGGAACACCGGGGAGCTGTTTTTT. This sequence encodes CASSYPQGNTGELFF.

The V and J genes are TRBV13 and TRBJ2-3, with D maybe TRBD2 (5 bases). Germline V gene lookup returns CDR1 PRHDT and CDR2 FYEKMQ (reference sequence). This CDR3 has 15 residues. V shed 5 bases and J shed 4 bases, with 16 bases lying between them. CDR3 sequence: CASSPGGFGADTQYF. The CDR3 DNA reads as TGTGCCAGCAGCCCGGGCGGGTTCGGGGCAGATACGCAGTATTTT.

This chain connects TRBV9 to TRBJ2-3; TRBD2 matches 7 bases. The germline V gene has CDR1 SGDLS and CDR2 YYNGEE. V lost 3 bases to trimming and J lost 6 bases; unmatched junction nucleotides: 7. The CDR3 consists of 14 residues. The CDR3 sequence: CASSGRAGEDTQYF. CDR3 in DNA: TGTGCCAGCAGCGGTAGGGCGGGAGAGGATACGCAGTATTTT.

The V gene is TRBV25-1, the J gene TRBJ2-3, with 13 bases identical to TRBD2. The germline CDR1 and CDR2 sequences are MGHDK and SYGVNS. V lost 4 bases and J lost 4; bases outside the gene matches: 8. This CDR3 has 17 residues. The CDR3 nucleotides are TGTGCCAGCAGTGCCTGGACTAGCGGGGGTTTCCCAGATACGCAGTATTTT. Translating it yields CASSAWTSGGFPDTQYF.

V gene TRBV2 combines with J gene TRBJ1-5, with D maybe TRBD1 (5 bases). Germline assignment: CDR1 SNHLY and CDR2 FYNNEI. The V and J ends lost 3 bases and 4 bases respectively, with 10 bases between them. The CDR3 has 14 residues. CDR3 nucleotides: TGTGCCAGCAGTGACGGGAGGGGTAATCAGCCCCAGCATTTT. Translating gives CASSDGRGNQPQHF.

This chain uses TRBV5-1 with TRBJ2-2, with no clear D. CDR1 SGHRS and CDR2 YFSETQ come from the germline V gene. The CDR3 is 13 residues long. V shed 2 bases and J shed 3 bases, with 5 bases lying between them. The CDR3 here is CASSLHDTGELFF. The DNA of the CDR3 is TGCGCCAGCAGCTTACACGACACCGGGGAGCTGTTTTTT.

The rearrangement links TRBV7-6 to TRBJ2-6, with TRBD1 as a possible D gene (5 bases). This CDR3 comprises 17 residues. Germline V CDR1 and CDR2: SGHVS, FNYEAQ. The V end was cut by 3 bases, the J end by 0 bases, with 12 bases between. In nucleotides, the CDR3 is TGTGCCAGCAGCTTGTCCAGGGAAAGCTCTGGGGCCAACGTCCTGACTTTC. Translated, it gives CASSLSRESSGANVLTF.

The CDR3 DNA reads as TGTGCCAGTACTGTAGCGGGGGGCTACAATGAGCAGTTCTTC. Its translation: CASTVAGGYNEQFF. The V and J genes are TRBV19 and TRBJ2-1; 10 bases map to TRBD2. After removal of 7 bases from V and 3 bases from J, the junction contained 3 bases not matched to a gene. This CDR3 is built from 14 residues. The germline gives CDR1 LNHDA, CDR2 SQIVND (reference sequence). Based on the CDR3 plus reference TRBV19 and TRBJ2-1, the full variable domain is DGGITQSPKYLFRKEGQNVTLSCEQNLNHDAMYWYRQDPGQGLRLIYYSQIVNDFQKGDIAEGYSVSREKKESFPLTVTSAQKNPTAFYLCASTVAGGYNEQFFGPGTRLTVL.

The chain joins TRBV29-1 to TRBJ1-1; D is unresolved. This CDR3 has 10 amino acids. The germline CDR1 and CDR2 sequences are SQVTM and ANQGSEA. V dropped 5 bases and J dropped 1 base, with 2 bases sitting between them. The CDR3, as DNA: TGCAGCGTTCGGAACACTGAAGCTTTCTTT. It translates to CSVRNTEAFF. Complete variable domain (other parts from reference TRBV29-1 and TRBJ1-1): SAVISQKPSRDICQRGTSLTIQCQVDSQVTMMFWYRQQPGQSLTLIATANQGSEATYESGFVIDKFPISRPNLTFSTLTVSNMSPEDSSIYLCSVRNTEAFFGQGTRLTVV.

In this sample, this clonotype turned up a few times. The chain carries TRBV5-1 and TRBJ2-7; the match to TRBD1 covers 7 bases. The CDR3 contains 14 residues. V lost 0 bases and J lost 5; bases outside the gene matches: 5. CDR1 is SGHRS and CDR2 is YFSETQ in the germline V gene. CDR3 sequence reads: CASSLEQGIHEQYF. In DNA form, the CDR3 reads TGCGCCAGCAGCTTGGAACAGGGGATCCACGAGCAGTACTTC.

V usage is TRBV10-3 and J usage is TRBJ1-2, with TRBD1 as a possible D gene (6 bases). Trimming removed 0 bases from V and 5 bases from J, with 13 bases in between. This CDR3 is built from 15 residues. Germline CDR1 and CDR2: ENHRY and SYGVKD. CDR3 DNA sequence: TGTGCCATCAGTGAGTCGCCCCGGACAGATTATGGCTACACCTTC. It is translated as CAISESPRTDYGYTF.

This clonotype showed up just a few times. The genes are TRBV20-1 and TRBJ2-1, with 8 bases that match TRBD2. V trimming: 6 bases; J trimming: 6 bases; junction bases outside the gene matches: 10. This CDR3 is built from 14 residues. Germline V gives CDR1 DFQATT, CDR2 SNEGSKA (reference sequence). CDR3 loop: CSAQLAELLNEQFF. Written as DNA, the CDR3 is TGCAGTGCGCAACTAGCGGAGCTCCTCAATGAGCAGTTCTTC.

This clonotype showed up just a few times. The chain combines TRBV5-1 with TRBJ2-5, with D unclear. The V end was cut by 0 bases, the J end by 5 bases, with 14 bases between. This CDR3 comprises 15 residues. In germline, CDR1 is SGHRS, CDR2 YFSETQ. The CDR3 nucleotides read TGCGCCAGCAGCTTGGATGGGTTAGCATGGGAGACCCAGTACTTC. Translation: CASSLDGLAWETQYF.